These T cell receptor beta chains were read from a single sample in a study of cytomegalovirus exposure and HLA in healthy donors. Here immunoSEQ multiplex PCR was the method, and the copy in TCRdb shows in-frame clones only, minus some. This table has roughly 150,000 clones, around 80% appearing once. The sequencing input was PBMCs. These receptors came from a woman between 40 and 55 years old in good health and CMV-seropositive. Each CDR3 is given with its conserved first and last residue. The order of the fields is V gene, J gene, D gene, clone size, CDR3 protein, CDR3 DNA. D genes are given only for firm matches. Clone size is shown for a subset of rows, as once, few, many or a class of expanded clone.

TRBV29-1	TRBJ2-5	-	-	CSVGGGNSRSETQYF	TGCAGCGTTGGGGGGGGCAACTCTAGGTCAGAGACCCAGTACTTC
TRBV18	TRBJ2-7	TRBD1	once	CASSLTGGAYEQYF	TGTGCCAGCTCCCTTACAGGGGGCGCCTACGAGCAGTACTTC
TRBV4-2	TRBJ2-3	-	-	CASSQEGAGVGTDTQYF	TGTGCCAGCAGCCAAGAGGGGGCGGGGGTAGGTACAGATACGCAGTATTTT
TRBV5-6	TRBJ1-6	-	-	CASSFRENNSPLHF	TGTGCCAGCAGCTTCCGGGAGAATAATTCACCCCTCCACTTT
TRBV10-3	TRBJ2-3	TRBD2	-	CAILSGGRINTDTQYF	TGTGCCATCCTTAGCGGGGGTCGGATAAACACAGATACGCAGTATTTT
TRBV7-2	TRBJ1-2	TRBD1	-	CASSLMGQGSNYGYTF	TGTGCCAGCAGCTTAATGGGACAGGGATCTAACTATGGCTACACCTTC
TRBV11-3	TRBJ2-2	TRBD1	-	CASRRDSNTGELFF	TGTGCCAGCAGAAGGGACAGCAACACCGGGGAGCTGTTTTTT
TRBV6-5	TRBJ1-1	-	-	CASTLPGVTEAFF	TGTGCCAGCACCCTACCCGGGGTCACTGAAGCTTTCTTT
TRBV11-3	TRBJ2-1	-	once	CASSLAGGLYNEQFF	TGTGCCAGCAGCTTAGCGGGGGGCCTATACAATGAGCAGTTCTTC
TRBV6-1	TRBJ1-1	TRBD1	few	CASSLQGASNTEAFF	TGTGCCAGCAGTTTACAGGGGGCGTCCAACACTGAAGCTTTCTTT
TRBV10-3	TRBJ2-3	TRBD2	-	CAIRIFSSGGAWESDTQYF	TGTGCCATCAGAATTTTTTCTAGCGGGGGGGCTTGGGAGTCAGATACGCAGTATTTT
TRBV4-2	TRBJ2-2	TRBD1	-	CASKIGQGQLSRHTGELFF	TGTGCCAGCAAGATTGGACAGGGACAACTATCGAGACACACCGGGGAGCTGTTTTTT
TRBV5-4	TRBJ2-1	TRBD2	-	CASSFIAGGPGEQFF	TGTGCCAGCAGCTTTATAGCGGGGGGGCCGGGGGAGCAGTTCTTC
TRBV18	TRBJ2-2	-	-	CASSPNRLLTGELFF	TGTGCCAGCTCACCTAACAGGCTACTTACCGGGGAGCTGTTTTTT
TRBV5-1	TRBJ1-1	TRBD1	-	CASSLAGTGMNTEAFF	TGCGCCAGCAGCTTGGCGGGGACAGGGATGAACACTGAAGCTTTCTTT
TRBV27	TRBJ1-6	TRBD1	-	CASGVGTGTLSPLHF	TGTGCCAGCGGTGTAGGGACAGGGACCCTTTCACCCCTCCACTTT
TRBV5-1	TRBJ2-3	-	-	CASSLAGGSTDTQYF	TGCGCCAGCAGCCTTGCTGGCGGGAGCACAGATACGCAGTATTTT
TRBV7-8	TRBJ2-3	TRBD2	-	CASSKTPTPGGTDTQYF	TGTGCCAGCAGCAAAACCCCCACCCCGGGAGGGACAGATACGCAGTATTTT
TRBV9	TRBJ1-4	-	-	CASSVVPTGEKLFF	TGTGCCAGCAGCGTAGTCCCAACGGGTGAAAAACTGTTTTTT
TRBV11-3	TRBJ2-1	TRBD2	-	CASSFDSGGSYNEQFF	TGTGCCAGCAGCTTCGATAGCGGGGGATCCTACAATGAGCAGTTCTTC
TRBV19	TRBJ2-2	TRBD2	once	CASTGRLADTGELFF	TGTGCCAGTACCGGTCGACTAGCAGACACCGGGGAGCTGTTTTTT
TRBV27	TRBJ2-2	TRBD2	-	CASSLYSGAFEELFF	TGTGCCAGCAGTTTATACAGCGGGGCCTTCGAGGAGCTGTTTTTT
TRBV7-9	TRBJ1-3	-	-	CASSLVYRNTIYF	TGTGCCAGCAGCTTAGTTTATCGAAACACCATATATTTT
TRBV7-9	TRBJ1-2	-	-	CSSSRLYGYTF	TGTTCCAGCAGCCGACTCTATGGCTACACCTTC
TRBV6-4	TRBJ1-1	-	-	CASSSREGTEAFF	TGTGCCAGCAGTTCCAGGGAAGGAACTGAAGCTTTCTTT
TRBV4-1	TRBJ2-1	TRBD2	-	CASTLLAGYSDEQFF	TGCGCCAGCACCCTACTAGCGGGGTACTCCGATGAGCAGTTCTTC
TRBV6-5	TRBJ2-5	TRBD2	-	CASSDLSGRETQYF	TGTGCCAGCAGTGACCTAAGCGGGAGGGAGACCCAGTACTTC
TRBV14	TRBJ2-7	TRBD1	-	CASSQLDRGTYEQYF	TGTGCCAGCAGCCAACTAGACAGGGGTACCTACGAGCAGTACTTC
TRBV29-1	TRBJ2-1	TRBD2	once	CSIRRTSGTSYNEQFF	TGCAGCATCCGAAGGACTAGCGGGACCTCCTACAATGAGCAGTTCTTC
TRBV9	TRBJ2-1	TRBD2	-	CASNGAGGHPDEQFF	TGTGCCAGCAATGGAGCGGGGGGGCATCCGGATGAGCAGTTCTTC
TRBV7-3	TRBJ2-1	TRBD2	-	CASSPRTSPTYNEQFF	TGTGCCAGCAGCCCTCGGACTAGCCCGACCTACAATGAGCAGTTCTTC
TRBV6-1	TRBJ1-5	-	once	CASSEGAGVDQPQHF	TGTGCCAGCAGTGAAGGAGCAGGGGTCGATCAGCCCCAGCATTTT
TRBV18	TRBJ1-4	-	-	CASSPPSSEKLFF	TGTGCCAGCTCACCACCCTCGTCGGAAAAACTGTTTTTT
TRBV9	TRBJ2-6	-	-	CASSVGGRLPLSGANVLTF	TGTGCCAGCAGCGTAGGGGGCAGGTTGCCCCTCTCTGGGGCCAACGTCCTGACTTTC
TRBV4-1	TRBJ2-2	TRBD2	few	CASSKTSGGVGTGELFF	TGCGCCAGCAGCAAAACTAGCGGGGGTGTGGGAACCGGGGAGCTGTTTTTT
TRBV28	TRBJ2-3	TRBD1	-	CASSFEGQGTDTQYF	TGTGCCAGCAGTTTTGAGGGACAGGGAACAGATACGCAGTATTTT
TRBV14	TRBJ1-2	TRBD1	-	CASSQPGQGRGNYGYTF	TGTGCCAGCAGCCAACCAGGACAGGGGAGAGGCAACTATGGCTACACCTTC
TRBV30	TRBJ1-2	-	-	CAWSVGLGAGYTF	TGTGCCTGGAGCGTTGGTCTTGGGGCTGGCTACACCTTC